The clone carrying this TCR beta chain was counted ten times or more. Its specificity is unknown. The entry originates in a study of T-cell reconstitution after alpha-beta-depleted transplantation in children. Molecular barcoding with unique molecular identifiers was used for the TCRbeta library. TCRdb independently ran MiXCR on the PCR reads; one entry per CDR3 protein. Of 110,000 or so distinct CDR3 sequences in the sample, about 6.4% are singletons; the top ten hold roughly 23%. Overall study findings and caveats: Several hundred expanded graft clones reportedly supplied alpha-beta T cells about two months after transplant. Recipient T cells and thymic progenitors that survived were the source of the high TCRbeta diversity seen at day 60 in some patients. The main origin of T-cell counts and diversity one year after transplant was newly produced T cells.

The CDR3 spans 12 residues. J was trimmed by 6 bases and V by 5 bases; bases with no gene match: 6. CDR1 SQVTM and CDR2 ANQGSEA come from the germline V gene. The sequence was collected from a male patient aged 2-15 years who had a stem cell transplant for acute lymphoblastic leukemia, so the T cells may come from the graft donor. The rearrangement links TRBV29-1 to TRBJ2-7; TRBD1 aligns across 8 bases. Specimen: PBMCs, mostly from graft donor cells, collected 360 days after TCRalphabeta/CD19-depleted stem cell transplant. CDR3 in amino acids: CSVWAQGAEQYF. The CDR3 bases are TGCAGCGTTTGGGCCCAGGGGGCCGAGCAGTACTTC.